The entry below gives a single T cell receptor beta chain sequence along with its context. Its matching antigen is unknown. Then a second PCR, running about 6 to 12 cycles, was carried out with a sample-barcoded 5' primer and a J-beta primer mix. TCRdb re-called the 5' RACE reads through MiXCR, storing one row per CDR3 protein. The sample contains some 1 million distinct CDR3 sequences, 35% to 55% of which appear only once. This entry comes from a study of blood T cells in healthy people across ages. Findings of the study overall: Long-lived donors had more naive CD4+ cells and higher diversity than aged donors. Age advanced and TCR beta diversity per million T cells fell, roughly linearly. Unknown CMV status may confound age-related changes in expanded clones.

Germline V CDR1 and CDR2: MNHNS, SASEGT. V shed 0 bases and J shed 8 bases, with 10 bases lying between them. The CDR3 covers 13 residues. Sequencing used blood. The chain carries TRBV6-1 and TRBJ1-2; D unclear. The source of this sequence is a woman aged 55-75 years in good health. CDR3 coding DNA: TGTGCCAGCAGTGAAGCGTTTCTTATCGGCTACACCTTC. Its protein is CASSEAFLIGYTF.